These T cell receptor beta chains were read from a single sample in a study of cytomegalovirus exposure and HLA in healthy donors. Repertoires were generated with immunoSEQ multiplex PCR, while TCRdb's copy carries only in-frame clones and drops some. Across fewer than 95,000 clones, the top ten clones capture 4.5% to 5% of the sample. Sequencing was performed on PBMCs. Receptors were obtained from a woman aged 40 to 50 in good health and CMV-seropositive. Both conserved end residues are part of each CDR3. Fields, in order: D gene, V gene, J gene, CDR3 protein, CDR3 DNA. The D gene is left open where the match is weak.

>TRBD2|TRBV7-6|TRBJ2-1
CASSSPPGGGPNEQFF
TGTGCCAGCAGCTCCCCTCCTGGCGGGGGGCCCAATGAGCAGTTCTTC
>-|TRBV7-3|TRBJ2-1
CASSEQGSYNEQFF
TGTGCCAGCAGCGAACAGGGCTCCTACAATGAGCAGTTCTTC
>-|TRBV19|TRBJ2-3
CASKFRAGHTDTQYF
TGTGCCTCTAAATTTCGGGCAGGACACACAGATACGCAGTATTTT
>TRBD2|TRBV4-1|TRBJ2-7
CASSQDRITSGRNEQYF
TGCGCCAGCAGCCAAGATAGAATAACTAGCGGGAGGAACGAGCAGTACTTC
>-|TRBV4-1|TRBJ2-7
CASSRSTGIPSYEQYF
TGCGCCAGCAGCCGGTCTACAGGGATTCCCTCCTACGAGCAGTACTTC
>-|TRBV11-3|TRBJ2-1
CASSSRSLGNEQFF
TGTGCCAGCAGCTCCCGAAGCCTCGGCAATGAGCAGTTCTTC
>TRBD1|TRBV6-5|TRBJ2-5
CASSYATGMDETQYF
TGTGCCAGCAGTTACGCGACAGGGATGGATGAGACCCAGTACTTC
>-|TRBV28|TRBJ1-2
CASSLSFLAEAYGYTF
TGTGCCAGCAGTTTGTCCTTCTTGGCAGAGGCCTATGGCTACACCTTC
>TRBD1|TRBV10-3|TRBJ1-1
CATTREQGARNTEAFF
TGTGCCACTACCCGGGAACAGGGGGCGCGGAACACTGAAGCTTTCTTT
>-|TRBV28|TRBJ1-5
CASSLEYQGQPQHF
TGTGCCAGCAGTTTAGAGTATCAGGGTCAGCCCCAGCATTTT
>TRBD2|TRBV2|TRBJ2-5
CASKGLASQETQYF
TGTGCCAGCAAGGGACTAGCGTCCCAAGAGACCCAGTACTTC
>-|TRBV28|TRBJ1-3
CASMVPGPGNTIYF
TGTGCCAGCATGGTCCCTGGCCCTGGAAACACCATATATTTT
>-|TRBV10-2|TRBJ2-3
CASTGDLIVTDTQYF
TGCGCCAGCACCGGGGACTTGATCGTTACAGATACGCAGTATTTT
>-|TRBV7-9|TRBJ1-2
CASSSPTAGYNYGYTF
TGTGCCAGCAGCTCCCCGACGGCGGGATATAACTATGGCTACACCTTC
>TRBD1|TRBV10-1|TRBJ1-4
CASSPGTGFF
TGCGCCAGCAGTCCCGGGACAGGATTTTTT
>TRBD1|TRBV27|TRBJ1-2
CASSLSAGTGINYGYTF
TGTGCCAGCAGTTTATCGGCGGGGACAGGGATAAACTATGGCTACACCTTC
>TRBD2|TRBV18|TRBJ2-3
CASSPRGGPDTQYF
TGTGCCAGCTCACCCCGGGGGGGCCCAGATACGCAGTATTTT
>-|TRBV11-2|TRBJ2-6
CASSLRPNSGANVLTF
TGTGCCAGCAGCCTCAGGCCTAACTCTGGGGCCAACGTCCTGACTTTC
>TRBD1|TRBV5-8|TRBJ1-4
CASSSDRGNGELFF
TGTGCCAGCAGCTCCGACAGGGGGAATGGGGAACTGTTTTTT
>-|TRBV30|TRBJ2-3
CAWSVNGMSTDTQYF
TGTGCCTGGAGTGTTAACGGGATGAGCACGGATACGCAGTATTTT
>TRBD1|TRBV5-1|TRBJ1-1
CASRHRDREFEGPTEAFF
TGCGCCAGCAGACATAGGGACAGGGAGTTTGAAGGTCCGACTGAAGCTTTCTTT
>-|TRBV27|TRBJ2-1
CASSLGRNEQFF
TGTGCCAGCAGTTTAGGTCGGAATGAGCAGTTCTTC
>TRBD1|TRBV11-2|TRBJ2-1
CASSLGGGGYNEQFF
TGTGCCAGCAGCTTAGGAGGGGGCGGTTACAATGAGCAGTTCTTC
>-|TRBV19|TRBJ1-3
CASRQQFSGNTIYF
TGTGCCAGTAGACAGCAGTTCTCTGGAAACACCATATATTTT
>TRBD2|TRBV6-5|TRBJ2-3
CASSYSLAGGDTQYF
TGTGCCAGCAGTTACTCGCTAGCGGGGGGGGATACGCAGTATTTT
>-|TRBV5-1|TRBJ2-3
CASRSGGGTDTQYF
TGCGCCAGCAGATCGGGGGGCGGCACAGATACGCAGTATTTT
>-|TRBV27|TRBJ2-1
CASRFRRSGEQFF
TGTGCCAGCAGATTTCGAAGGTCGGGTGAGCAGTTCTTC
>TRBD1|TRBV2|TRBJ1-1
CASSSQGPTEAFF
TGTGCCAGCAGTTCACAGGGGCCAACTGAAGCTTTCTTT
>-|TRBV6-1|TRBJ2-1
CASSEDTENNEQFF
TGTGCCAGCAGTGAAGACACAGAAAACAATGAGCAGTTCTTC
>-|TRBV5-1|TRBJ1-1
CASSGRDINTEAFF
TGCGCCAGCAGCGGCCGGGACATTAACACTGAAGCTTTCTTT
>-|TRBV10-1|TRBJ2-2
CASSDPRGTGELFF
TGCGCCAGCAGTGACCCAAGGGGGACCGGGGAGCTGTTTTTT
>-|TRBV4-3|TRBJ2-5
CASSQDLSRNGETQYF
TGCGCCAGCAGCCAAGATCTATCTAGGAATGGAGAGACCCAGTACTTC
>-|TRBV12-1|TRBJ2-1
CASSYSTGRGDYNEQFF
TGTGCCAGCAGCTACTCCACAGGCCGAGGAGACTACAATGAGCAGTTCTTC
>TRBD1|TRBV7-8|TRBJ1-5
CASSLVTGFTVQPQHF
TGTGCCAGCAGCTTAGTGACAGGGTTTACGGTGCAGCCCCAGCATTTT
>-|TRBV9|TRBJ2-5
CASSVGATPLQETQYF
TGTGCCAGCAGCGTAGGTGCGACTCCGCTACAAGAGACCCAGTACTTC
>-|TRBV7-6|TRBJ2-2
CASSLEAGELFF
TGTGCCAGCAGCTTAGAGGCCGGGGAGCTGTTTTTC
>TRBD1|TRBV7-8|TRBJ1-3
CASSSRTGGELSGNTIYF
TGTGCCAGCAGCTCTCGGACAGGGGGCGAGTTATCTGGAAACACCATATATTTT
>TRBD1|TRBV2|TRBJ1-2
CASNGDRDYGYTF
TGTGCCAGCAATGGGGACAGGGACTATGGCTACACCTTC
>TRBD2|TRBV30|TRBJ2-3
CAWTSGAEGTQYF
TGTGCCTGGACTAGCGGGGCGGAGGGTACGCAGTATTTT
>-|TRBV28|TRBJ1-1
CASSEQGSNTEAFF
TGTGCCAGCAGCGAACAGGGAAGTAACACTGAAGCTTTCTTT
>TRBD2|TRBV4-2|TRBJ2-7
CASSQVSGRGYEQYF
TGTGCCAGCAGCCAAGTTAGCGGGAGGGGCTACGAGCAGTACTTC
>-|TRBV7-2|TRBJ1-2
CASSLDRYYGYTF
TGTGCCAGCAGCTTAGACAGATATTATGGCTACACCTTC
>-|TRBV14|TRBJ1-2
CASSRYRDIGWDYTF
TGTGCCAGCAGCAGATACCGGGACATCGGTTGGGATTACACCTTC
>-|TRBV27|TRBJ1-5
CASSPRQGNQPQHF
TGTGCCAGCAGTCCCCGACAGGGCAATCAGCCCCAGCATTTT
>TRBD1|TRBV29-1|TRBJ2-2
CSVDFGTGETSNTGELFF
TGCAGCGTTGATTTCGGGACAGGGGAAACCTCGAACACCGGGGAGCTGTTTTTT
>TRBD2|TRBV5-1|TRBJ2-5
CASSWTSGQETQYF
TGCGCCAGCAGCTGGACTAGCGGTCAAGAGACCCAGTACTTC
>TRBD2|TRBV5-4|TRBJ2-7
CASSSGDSTYEQYF
TGTGCCAGCAGCAGCGGGGACTCTACCTACGAGCAGTACTTC
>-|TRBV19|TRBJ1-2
CASSIGQGRGYGYTF
TGTGCCAGTAGTATAGGGCAGGGTAGAGGCTATGGCTACACCTTC
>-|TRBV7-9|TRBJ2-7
CASSLPASYEQYF
TGTGCCAGCAGCTTACCCGCGAGCTACGAGCAGTACTTC
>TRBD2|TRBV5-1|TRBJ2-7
CASSWGEGYEQYF
TGCGCCAGCAGCTGGGGGGAGGGATACGAGCAGTACTTC
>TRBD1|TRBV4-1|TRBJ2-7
CASTFLFGQGIYEQYF
TGCGCCAGCACCTTCCTCTTTGGACAGGGGATTTACGAGCAGTACTTC
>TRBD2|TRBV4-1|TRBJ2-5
CASSILAGGVETQYF
TGCGCCAGCAGCATTCTAGCGGGGGGAGTCGAGACCCAGTACTTC
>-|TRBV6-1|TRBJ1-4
CASSGTGLDEKLFF
TGTGCCAGCAGTGGGACTGGTTTGGATGAAAAACTGTTTTTT